This is a list of T cell receptor beta chains from one sample in a study of technical replicates of blood from a few donors. Only in-frame clones appear in the TCRdb table, and some are missing; sequencing was by immunoSEQ multiplex PCR. The sample holds about 61,000 clones, more than 95% seen once. The sequenced material came from T cells isolated from PBMCs. The receptors were gathered from a human donor in good health. CDR3s include the opening cysteine and the closing phenylalanine or tryptophan. The D gene is left open where the match is weak. Some rows have no size entry. The others give once, few or many, or a class for an expanded clone.

. | TRBJ1-1 | . | TRBV7-9 | CASAGRRAEAFF | TGTGCCAGTGCAGGGCGGAGGGCTGAAGCTTTCTTT
once | TRBJ2-5 | TRBD2 | TRBV27 | CASSFSGVGRAETQYF | TGTGCCAGCAGTTTTTCGGGGGTTGGGAGGGCGGAGACCCAGTACTTC
once | TRBJ2-2 | . | TRBV4-2 | CASSQVNSPPGELFF | TGTGCCAGCAGCCAGGTAAACAGTCCCCCCGGGGAGCTGTTTTTT
. | TRBJ2-7 | . | TRBV7-9 | CASSSSGAGYEQYF | TGTGCCAGCAGCTCGTCGGGAGCCGGTTACGAGCAGTACTTC
. | TRBJ2-7 | TRBD2 | TRBV28 | CASSFLGTSGKGVYEQYF | TGTGCCAGCAGTTTCCTAGGGACTAGCGGTAAGGGGGTCTACGAGCAGTACTTC
. | TRBJ2-3 | . | TRBV10-3 | CASTGSQYTDTQYF | TGTGCCAGTACAGGGTCCCAGTACACAGATACGCAGTATTTT
. | TRBJ1-2 | . | TRBV28 | CASSNSGDGYTF | TGTGCCAGCAGCAATTCAGGGGATGGCTACACCTTC
. | TRBJ1-1 | . | TRBV4-1 | CASSLDRSKAFF | TGCGCCAGCAGCCTCGACAGGTCCAAAGCTTTCTTT
. | TRBJ1-1 | . | TRBV5-1 | CASSLGTNTEAFF | TGCGCCAGCAGCTTAGGGACAAACACTGAAGCTTTCTTT
. | TRBJ2-1 | . | TRBV7-9 | CASSLDSSYNEQFF | TGTGCCAGCAGCTTAGATTCTTCGTACAATGAGCAGTTCTTC
. | TRBJ1-2 | . | TRBV6-1 | CASSEAYGYGYTF | TGTGCCAGCAGTGAAGCTTACGGTTATGGCTACACCTTC
. | TRBJ1-1 | TRBD1 | TRBV2 | CASSATGENTEAFF | TGTGCCAGCAGTGCTACAGGGGAGAACACTGAAGCTTTCTTT
once | TRBJ1-1 | . | TRBV5-6 | CASSLNTEAFF | TGTGCCAGCAGCCTTAACACTGAAGCTTTCTTT
. | TRBJ2-1 | . | TRBV27 | CASSFGSSYNEQFF | TGTGCCAGCAGTTTCGGTAGCTCCTACAATGAGCAGTTCTTC
. | TRBJ1-5 | TRBD1 | TRBV28 | CASSPHRGHQPQHF | TGTGCCAGCAGTCCCCACAGGGGGCATCAGCCCCAGCATTTT
. | TRBJ1-1 | . | TRBV11-3 | CASSLVPGIDTEAFF | TGTGCCAGCAGCTTAGTCCCAGGGATCGATACTGAAGCTTTCTTT
. | TRBJ1-6 | . | TRBV7-8 | CASSSHRFSSYNSPLHF | TGTGCCAGCAGCTCCCACAGGTTTAGCTCCTATAATTCACCCCTCCACTTT
. | TRBJ1-5 | TRBD1 | TRBV19 | CASSIRQGREPQHF | TGTGCCAGTAGTATAAGACAGGGGAGGGAGCCCCAGCATTTT
. | TRBJ2-7 | . | TRBV5-1 | CASSLDAGSEQYF | TGCGCCAGCAGCTTGGACGCAGGGTCCGAGCAGTACTTC
. | TRBJ2-5 | TRBD1 | TRBV25-1 | CASGGQVETQYF | TGTGCCAGCGGGGGACAGGTGGAGACCCAGTACTTC
. | TRBJ1-2 | . | TRBV28 | CASSAPLGAYTF | TGTGCCAGCAGTGCTCCGCTCGGTGCCTACACCTTC
. | TRBJ2-1 | TRBD1 | TRBV7-9 | CASSPRTGGYNEQFF | TGTGCCAGCAGCCCTCGGACAGGCGGGTACAATGAGCAGTTCTTC
. | TRBJ1-2 | . | TRBV4-1 | CASSQWDKTLDGYTF | TGCGCCAGCAGCCAATGGGACAAAACCCTCGATGGCTACACCTTC
. | TRBJ1-5 | TRBD1 | TRBV7-9 | CASSKQGSQAQHF | TGTGCCAGCAGCAAACAGGGGTCCCAAGCCCAGCATTTT
. | TRBJ2-7 | TRBD1 | TRBV7-2 | CASSLAGGNYEQYF | TGTGCCAGCAGCTTAGCAGGGGGCAACTACGAGCAGTACTTC
. | TRBJ2-3 | . | TRBV11-2 | CASSFTRGSTDTQYF | TGTGCCAGCAGCTTTACACGGGGGTCCACAGATACGCAGTATTTT
. | TRBJ1-2 | . | TRBV7-9 | CASSSPYTERYYGYTF | TGTGCCAGCAGCTCACCCTATACAGAGAGATACTATGGCTACACCTTC
once | TRBJ2-2 | TRBD2 | TRBV5-1 | CASSLGELGLADTGELFF | TGCGCCAGCAGCTTGGGGGAATTGGGGCTAGCGGACACCGGGGAGCTGTTTTTT
. | TRBJ1-3 | . | TRBV4-1 | CASSLGQGTDTIYF | TGCGCCAGCAGCCTCGGCCAGGGGACGGACACCATATATTTT
. | TRBJ1-4 | . | TRBV5-4 | CASTREMNDEKLFF | TGTGCCAGCACCCGGGAAATGAACGATGAAAAACTGTTTTTT
. | TRBJ1-2 | . | TRBV28 | CASAKEANYGYTF | TGTGCCAGCGCAAAGGAGGCCAACTATGGCTACACCTTC
. | TRBJ1-5 | TRBD1 | TRBV19 | CASTLGGGIRGLNQPQHF | TGTGCCAGTACCCTCGGTGGGGGGATAAGGGGGCTGAATCAGCCCCAGCATTTT
. | TRBJ2-1 | TRBD2 | TRBV19 | CASSIAGGARNEQFF | TGTGCCAGTAGTATAGCGGGGGGGGCAAGGAATGAGCAGTTCTTC
. | TRBJ2-1 | . | TRBV11-2 | CASSLGGSAHNEQFF | TGTGCCAGCAGCCTGGGGGGTAGCGCCCACAATGAGCAGTTCTTC
. | TRBJ2-1 | . | TRBV6-1 | CASTVRYNEQFF | TGTGCCAGCACGGTCAGGTACAATGAGCAGTTCTTC
. | TRBJ1-1 | . | TRBV9 | CASSVDYTEAFF | TGTGCCAGCAGCGTAGACTACACTGAAGCTTTCTTT
. | TRBJ1-1 | . | TRBV21-1 | CASSKGPRRRFRGEAFF | TGTGCCAGCAGCAAAGGCCCTCGGAGACGGTTTAGAGGTGAAGCTTTCTTT
. | TRBJ1-2 | . | TRBV15 | CATSRDRGTGYGYTF | TGTGCCACCAGCAGAGATAGGGGAACAGGGTATGGCTACACCTTC
once | TRBJ2-4 | TRBD1 | TRBV2 | CASGQGARENIQYF | TGTGCCAGCGGTCAGGGGGCCAGGGAAAACATTCAGTACTTC
. | TRBJ2-7 | . | TRBV5-6 | CASSLTVRNYYEQYF | TGTGCCAGCAGCTTAACTGTCAGAAACTACTACGAGCAGTACTTC
. | TRBJ2-5 | . | TRBV5-6 | CASSFVGGAEETQYF | TGTGCCAGCAGCTTCGTTGGGGGGGCCGAGGAGACCCAGTACTTC
once | TRBJ1-2 | TRBD1 | TRBV7-9 | CASSLRQGDGYTF | TGTGCCAGCAGCTTAAGACAGGGGGATGGCTACACCTTC
. | TRBJ1-1 | . | TRBV6-5 | CASSYFGDTEAFF | TGTGCCAGCAGTTACTTTGGAGACACTGAAGCTTTCTTT
. | TRBJ2-1 | . | TRBV6-5 | CGTDTGNEQFF | TGTGGAACCGATACGGGGAATGAGCAGTTCTTC